This T cell receptor (beta chain) was captured in a study of Tregs in tolerant kidney transplant recipients. To note about this clone: The antigen is unknown.

This table comes from immunoSEQ multiplex PCR, and its TCRdb copy is limited to in-frame clones, with some not included. Of 60,000 to 70,000 clones listed, approximately 92% are singletons. Broader study findings: Biological reproducibility was not directly addressed in this study. Findings come from small patient numbers and require larger validation. Nucleotide sequences could not be compared across some patients' samples due to primer changes.

Germline V gives CDR1 PRHDT, CDR2 FYEKMQ (reference sequence). The CDR3 is 14 residues long. Trimming left V 8 bases short and J 6 bases short, with 17 bases between. CD4+CD25+CD127- Tregs, CD4+CD25- non-Tregs, CD4 and CD8 cells were sorted. The TCR was taken from a human donor who received a combined kidney and bone marrow transplant. The V call is TRBV13, the J call TRBJ2-1; D is unresolved. The sample was CD8+ T cells from blood, taken before the transplant. The chain's CDR3 is CASSSGSKRNEQFF. DNA for the CDR3: TGTGCCAGCTCATCCGGGTCAAAGCGCAATGAGCAGTTCTTC.